Each of the 19 T cell receptor beta chains below was sequenced from the same sample in a study of blood T cells in healthy people across ages. Then a second PCR, running about 6 to 11 cycles, was carried out with a sample-barcoded 5' primer and a J-beta primer mix. MiXCR, run by TCRdb on the 5' RACE reads, gives a single entry per CDR3 protein. The profile shows roughly 1,800,000 distinct CDR3 sequences, around half of them singletons. The specimen sequenced was blood. The receptor set was obtained from a woman aged 40 to 50 in good health.

This clonotype has a count of ten or more. CDR3 sequence (DNA): TGTGCCAGCAGGGTAGATTCGACGGGCTCCTATGGCTACACCTTC. Translation gives CASRVDSTGSYGYTF. The chain employs TRBV6-6 and TRBJ1-2; D not certain. The CDR3 has 15 residues. Germline values: CDR1 MNHNY, CDR2 SVGAGI (reference sequence). Trimming removed 6 bases from V and 4 bases from J, with 18 bases in between.

This clonotype appeared a few times. CDR3 nucleotide sequence: TGTGCCAGCAGTTTAGACTCCGGGACTAGCGGGGGCGTCAAAAACATTCAGTACTTC. Its translation is CASSLDSGTSGGVKNIQYF. This chain uses TRBV12-3 or TRBV12-4 with TRBJ2-4; 14 bases fit TRBD2. This CDR3 is built from 19 residues. Losses at the gene ends were 1 base for V and 3 bases for J; bases not matched to a gene: 8.

This chain links TRBV28 with TRBJ2-7; 9 nucleotides line up with TRBD1. CDR3 length: 14 amino acids. V dropped 3 bases and J dropped 4; count of bases not matched to a gene: 4. Germline values: CDR1 MDHEN, CDR2 SYDVKM. The DNA of the CDR3 is TGTGCCAGCAGTTTGACAGGGGGGATGTACGAGCAGTACTTC. Protein sequence: CASSLTGGMYEQYF.

There are a few counts of this clonotype. The gene calls are TRBV20-1 and TRBJ2-3; D gene uncertain. V was clipped by 8 bases and J by 2 bases, with 20 bases between them. CDR3 length: 15 amino acids. The germline V gene has CDR1 DFQATT and CDR2 SNEGSKA (reference sequence). CDR3 residues: CSPSRADAFTDTQYF. CDR3 DNA: TGCAGTCCCTCTCGGGCAGATGCTTTCACAGATACGCAGTATTTT.

The chain carries TRBV7-9 and TRBJ2-2; TRBD1 aligns across 7 bases. The CDR3 sequence is 15 residues long. V trimming: 2 bases; J trimming: 0 bases; junction bases outside the gene matches: 0. Germline CDR1 reads SEHNR; CDR2 reads FQNEAQ (reference sequence). The CDR3 region has the DNA TGTGCCAGCAGCTTAAGGGGGCCGAACACCGGGGAGCTGTTTTTT. Its translation is CASSLRGPNTGELFF.

The chain carries TRBV7-2 and TRBJ2-3; D is unresolved. Germline V gives CDR1 SGHTA, CDR2 FQGNSA. The CDR3 covers 14 residues. The V end lost 0 bases, the J end lost 5 bases, and 9 bases lay between the germline ends. The CDR3 region has the DNA TGTGCCAGCAGCTTAGCGCCAGCGCTAGATACGCAGTATTTT. Translated: CASSLAPALDTQYF.

About this clonotype itself: At one of its ends the junction is not consistent with the germline gene, which may arise from a read error. This chain joins TRBV4-3 and TRBJ2-7, with D unclear. The CDR3 has 14 residues. Germline assignment: CDR1 LGHNA and CDR2 YSLEER. CDR3 bases: TGCGCCAGCAGCCAAGACAGGAGAAACTACGGGCAGTACTTC. Translated, it gives CASSQDRRNYGQYF.

The chain joins TRBV29-1 to TRBJ2-5; D unclear. V was pared by 6 bases and J by 5 bases, with 7 bases between. The CDR3 loop spans 10 amino acids. Germline V CDR1 and CDR2: SQVTM, ANQGSEA. This CDR3 reads CSVQWETQYF. CDR3 coding DNA: TGCAGCGTGCAGTGGGAGACCCAGTACTTC.

This chain uses TRBV5-5 with TRBJ2-5; possible D gene TRBD2, 5 bases. The CDR3 extends over 15 amino acids. CDR1 is SGHKS, CDR2 YYEKEE, per germline (reference sequence). The V end lost 4 bases, the J end lost 0 bases, and 13 bases lay between the germline ends. CDR3 sequence: CASSAGLPYQETQYF. CDR3 in DNA: TGTGCCAGCAGCGCCGGACTCCCGTACCAAGAGACCCAGTACTTC.

This rearrangement joins TRBV28 to TRBJ2-4; D may correspond to TRBD1 or TRBD2 (7 bases each). V dropped 10 bases and J dropped 10 bases, with 14 bases sitting between them. The CDR3 is 11 residues long. Germline CDR1 is MDHEN and CDR2 is SYDVKM. CDR3 sequence reads: CAIRQGGIQYF. CDR3 bases: TGTGCCATCCGACAGGGAGGGATTCAGTACTTC.

The chain links TRBV20-1 to TRBJ2-1, with TRBD2 identical over 13 bases. The V gene's germline CDR1 is DFQATT and CDR2 SNEGSKA (reference sequence). The CDR3 contains 16 residues. Losses at the gene ends were 5 bases for V and 13 bases for J; bases not matched to a gene: 17. The CDR3 loop is CSALQTSGGRRETQFF. The CDR3 DNA sequence: TGCAGTGCTTTACAGACTAGCGGGGGGCGAAGGGAGACCCAGTTCTTC.

The gene calls are TRBV4-1 and TRBJ1-4, with 12 bases identical to TRBD1. The CDR3 is made up of 17 amino acids. J lost 8 bases, V lost 6 bases, and 13 bases had no gene match. Germline V gene sequence: CDR1 MGHRA, CDR2 YSYEKL. CDR3 sequence: CASRQPGQGAKGEKLFF. CDR3 bases: TGCGCCAGCAGGCAACCGGGACAGGGGGCAAAAGGAGAAAAACTGTTTTTT.

The rearrangement uses TRBV18 and TRBJ2-5; D gene ambiguous. The CDR3 loop spans 12 amino acids. V dropped 4 bases and J dropped 3 bases, with 6 bases sitting between them. Per the germline V gene, CDR1 is KGHSH and CDR2 is LQKENI. The CDR3 DNA sequence: TGTGCCAGCTCACGATACGAAGAGACCCAGTACTTC. Amino acids: CASSRYEETQYF.

This clonotype was recorded a few times. The chain recombines TRBV11-2 with TRBJ2-1; D is ambiguous. Between the trimmed V and J ends, which lost 6 bases and 6 bases, there was a span of 21 bases. This CDR3 spans 16 amino acids. The germline V gene has CDR1 SGHAT and CDR2 FQNNGV. CDR3 sequence: CASRPLSQARPNEQFF. As DNA, the CDR3 is TGTGCCAGCAGGCCTTTGAGTCAGGCCCGGCCCAATGAGCAGTTCTTC.

The genes are TRBV20-1 and TRBJ2-7; 7 bases are a match to TRBD2. The tail of the sequence fits TRBJ2-5 better, so the J call may be wrong. The CDR3 is 14 residues long. Germline V CDR1 and CDR2: DFQATT, SNEGSKA (reference sequence). The CDR3 here is CSARDPGGRETQYF. In nucleotides, the CDR3 is TGCAGTGCTAGAGATCCAGGCGGGAGAGAGACCCAGTACTTC.

This clonotype was recorded many times. V gene TRBV28 combines with J gene TRBJ2-5; D not resolved. With 6 bases removed from V and 1 base from J, the gap between germline ends came to 6 bases. CDR1 and CDR2 (germline): MDHEN, SYDVKM. This CDR3 spans 12 amino acids. This chain's CDR3 is CASSLLQETQYF. CDR3 DNA sequence: TGTGCCAGCAGCTTACTCCAAGAGACCCAGTACTTC.

J is TRBJ2-3 and V is TRBV28, with D tentatively TRBD2 (7 bases). CDR3 length equals 16 residues. Germline CDR1 reads MDHEN; CDR2 reads SYDVKM. V lost 5 bases and J lost 3, with 18 bases in between. CDR3 loop: CASSIGGGGRTDTQYF. CDR3 DNA: TGTGCCAGCAGTATCGGAGGGGGGGGCCGTACAGATACGCAGTATTTT.

The chain carries TRBV12-3 or TRBV12-4 and TRBJ1-2; 8 bases line up with TRBD1. After removal of 6 bases from V and 13 bases from J, the junction contained 16 bases not matched to a gene. This CDR3 region has 14 residues. Here the CDR3 reads CASRGTGHGGLCTF. The CDR3, as DNA: TGTGCCAGCAGGGGGACAGGTCATGGAGGATTATGCACCTTC.

This clonotype was seen more than once but under ten times. The chain combines TRBV6-1 with TRBJ2-7, with D hard to call. V lost 2 bases to trimming and J lost 2 bases, with 7 bases between them. The CDR3 is 13 amino acids. Germline CDR1 and CDR2: MNHNS and SASEGT. The CDR3 protein is CASSESVAYEQYF. Written as DNA, the CDR3 is TGTGCCAGCAGTGAATCAGTAGCCTACGAGCAGTACTTC.